This TCR beta chain originates from a study of shared clonotypes between healthy human individuals. Study as a whole: The study used three CD4 naive, three CD4 memory, two CD8 naive and one CD8 memory plate per donor. Whole-study results and caveats: It was the non-shared clonotypes that had lower generation probabilities than clonotypes shared by all four donors. The diversity represented, both genetic and in exposure history, was limited by few donors.

Here immunoSEQ multiplex PCR was the method, and the copy in TCRdb shows in-frame clones only, minus some. The data hold around 2.5 million clones, with roughly 93% observed a single time. This clone was detected only a few times. The antigen remains undetermined. The CDR3 loop spans 16 amino acids. V dropped 1 base and J dropped 2; count of bases not matched to a gene: 6. The germline V gene has CDR1 SGDLS and CDR2 YYNGEE. This sequence was found in a man younger than 30 in good health. Some clones in this sample may be carry-over from other donors' samples. This chain joins TRBV9 and TRBJ1-2; 9 bases match TRBD1. Sequencing input: naive CD4+ T cells from PBMCs. Subset denoted: CD45RA+ positively selected. This CDR3 is CASSVSGTGRNYGYTF. The CDR3, as DNA: TGTGCCAGCAGCGTATCCGGGACAGGGCGCAACTATGGCTACACCTTC.